The 5 T cell receptor beta chains reported below all come from one sample, sequenced in a study of vaccination and CD4 T cells after COVID-19. For these receptors, no antigen is known. Regarding treatment: approximately nine-day PBMC culture with coronavirus spike peptide pools or control peptides (ViraFEST assay). Researchers used the Oncomine TCR Beta short-read assay to sequence DNA from cultured CD4+ T cells. MiXCR, run by TCRdb on the PCR reads, gives a single entry per CDR3 protein. The table includes fewer than 3,000 distinct CDR3 sequences, 75% to 90% detected once. The sequenced material came from CD4+ T cells from blood, cultured in vitro. Receptors were obtained from a human donor who had recovered from COVID-19.

V is TRBV19 and J is TRBJ1-2; 7 bases align to TRBD1. V dropped 6 bases and J dropped 4; count of bases not matched to a gene: 11. The CDR3 is 15 amino acids. The germline V gene encodes CDR1 LNHDA and CDR2 SQIVND (reference sequence). The DNA of the CDR3 is TGTGCCAGTAGGACCCGACAGGGTCTTTCCTATGGCTACACCTTC. This sequence encodes CASRTRQGLSYGYTF.

The chain has TRBV27 and TRBJ2-4; TRBD1 agrees at 10 bases. The CDR3 has 19 residues. Trimming removed 6 bases from V and 1 base from J; junction bases left unmatched: 15. Germline V CDR1 and CDR2: MNHEY, SMNVEV (reference sequence). Here the CDR3 reads CASRRTGGGTIGAKNIQYF. CDR3 sequence (DNA): TGTGCCAGCAGGAGGACAGGGGGTGGTACCATCGGGGCCAAAAACATTCAGTACTTC.

The CDR3: CASSLAGGGTEAFF. The CDR3, as DNA: TGTGCCAGCAGCTTGGCCGGGGGGGGCACTGAAGCTTTCTTT. This rearrangement joins TRBV5-4 to TRBJ1-1; possible D gene TRBD1, 5 bases. V lost 0 bases, J lost 4 bases, and 10 bases lay in between. CDR3 length: 14 residues. Germline CDR1 and CDR2: SGHNT and YYREEE (reference sequence). Combining the CDR3 with reference TRBV5-4 and TRBJ1-1 gives the whole variable domain ETGVTQSPTHLIKTRGQQVTLRCSSQSGHNTVSWYQQALGQGPQFIFQYYREEENGRGNFPPRFSGLQFPNYSSELNVNALELDDSALYLCASSLAGGGTEAFFGQGTRLTVV.

The chain joins TRBV21-1 to TRBJ1-2. TRBV21-1 is a known pseudogene. The CDR3 contains 11 residues. DNA for the CDR3: TGTGCCAGCCTCCTCGGCTATGGCTACACCTTC. This sequence encodes CASLLGYGYTF.

This sequence joins TRBV6-5 and TRBJ1-6, with a possible D match to TRBD1 (5 bases). The CDR3 totals 17 residues. Germline CDR1 is MNHEY and CDR2 is SVGAGI. V lost 2 bases, J lost 6 bases, and 17 bases lay in between. The CDR3 sequence: CASSYLRGVRFNSPLHF. Here the CDR3 DNA reads TGTGCCAGCAGTTACCTTCGAGGGGTGAGGTTTAATTCACCCCTCCACTTT.